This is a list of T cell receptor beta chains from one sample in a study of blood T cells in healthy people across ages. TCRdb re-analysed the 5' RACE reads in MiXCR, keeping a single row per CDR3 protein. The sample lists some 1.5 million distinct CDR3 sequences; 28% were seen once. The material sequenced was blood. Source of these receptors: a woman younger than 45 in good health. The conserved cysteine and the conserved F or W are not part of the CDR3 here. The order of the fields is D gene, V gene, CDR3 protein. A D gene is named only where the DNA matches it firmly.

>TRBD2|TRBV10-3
AISAGLAGGTQY
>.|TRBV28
ASSFAGPLAKNIQY
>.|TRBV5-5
ASSLGSPRISPLH
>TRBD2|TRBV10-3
ATSEVPGGRANNEQF
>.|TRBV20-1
SARDSVDYEQY
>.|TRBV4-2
ASSQSTEEKLF
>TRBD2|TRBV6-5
ATAGGYYNEQF
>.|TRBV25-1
ASSDARAVGSPLH
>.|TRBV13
ASSLRRGHYGYT
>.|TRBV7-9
ASSRTGGGNIQY
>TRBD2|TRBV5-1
ASSYRLAGDDEQF
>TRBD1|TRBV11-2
ASRTNRGYTEAF
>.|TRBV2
ASSPGWAYGYT
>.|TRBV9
ASSPDRLGTQY
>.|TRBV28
ASRRGGQSYRPQH
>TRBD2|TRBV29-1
SVGGSGGEETQY
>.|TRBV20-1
SASARILNEQY
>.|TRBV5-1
ASSATSHRDGYT